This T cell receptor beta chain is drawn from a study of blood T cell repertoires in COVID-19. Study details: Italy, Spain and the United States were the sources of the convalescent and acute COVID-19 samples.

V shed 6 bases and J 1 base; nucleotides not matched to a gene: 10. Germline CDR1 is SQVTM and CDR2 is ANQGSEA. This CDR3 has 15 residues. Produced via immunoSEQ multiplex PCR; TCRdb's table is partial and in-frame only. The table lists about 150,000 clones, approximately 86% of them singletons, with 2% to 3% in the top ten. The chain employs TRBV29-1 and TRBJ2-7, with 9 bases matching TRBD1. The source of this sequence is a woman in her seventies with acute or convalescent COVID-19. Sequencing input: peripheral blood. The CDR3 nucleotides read TGCAGCGTATCCACAGGGGGCTTAGGGTCCTACGAGCAGTACTTC. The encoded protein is CSVSTGGLGSYEQYF.